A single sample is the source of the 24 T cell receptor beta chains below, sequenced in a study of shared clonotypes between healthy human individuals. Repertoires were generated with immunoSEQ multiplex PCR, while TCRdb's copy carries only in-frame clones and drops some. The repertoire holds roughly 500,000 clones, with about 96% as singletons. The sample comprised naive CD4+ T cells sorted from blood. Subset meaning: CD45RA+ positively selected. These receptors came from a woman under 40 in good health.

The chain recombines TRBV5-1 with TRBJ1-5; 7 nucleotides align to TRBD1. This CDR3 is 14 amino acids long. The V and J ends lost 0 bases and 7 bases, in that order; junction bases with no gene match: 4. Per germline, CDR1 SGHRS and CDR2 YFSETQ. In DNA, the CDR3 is TGCGCCAGCAGCTTGGAGGGAGGGGGCCAGCCCCAGCATTTT. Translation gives CASSLEGGGQPQHF.

CDR3 loop: CASSSGKGVEEQFF. The CDR3 bases are TGTGCCAGCTCATCAGGCAAGGGGGTCGAGGAGCAGTTCTTC. The chain couples TRBV18 to TRBJ2-1, with D tentatively TRBD1 (6 bases). This CDR3 spans 14 amino acids. Looked up from germline, CDR1 is KGHSH and CDR2 is LQKENI. V lost 5 bases, J lost 10 bases, and 18 bases lay in between.

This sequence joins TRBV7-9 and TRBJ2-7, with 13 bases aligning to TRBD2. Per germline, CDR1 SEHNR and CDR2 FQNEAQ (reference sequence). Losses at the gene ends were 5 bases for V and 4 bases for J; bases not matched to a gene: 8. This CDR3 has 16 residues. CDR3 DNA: TGTGCCAGCAGCCGAGGACTAGCGGGAGTGTTGTACGAGCAGTACTTC. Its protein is CASSRGLAGVLYEQYF.

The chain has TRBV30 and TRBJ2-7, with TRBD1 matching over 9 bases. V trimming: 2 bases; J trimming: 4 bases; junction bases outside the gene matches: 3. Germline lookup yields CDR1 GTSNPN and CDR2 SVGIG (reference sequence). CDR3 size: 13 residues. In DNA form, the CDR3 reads TGTGCCTGGAGTCATGGACAGGGGTACGAGCAGTACTTC. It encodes CAWSHGQGYEQYF.

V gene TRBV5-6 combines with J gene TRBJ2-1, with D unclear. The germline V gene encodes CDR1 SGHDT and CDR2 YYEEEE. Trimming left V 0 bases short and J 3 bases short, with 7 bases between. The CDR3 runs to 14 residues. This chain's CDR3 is CASSLAGRYNEQFF. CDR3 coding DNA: TGTGCCAGCAGCTTGGCCGGCCGCTACAATGAGCAGTTCTTC.

The CDR3 nucleotides are TGCGCCAGCAGCTCAGAAGCGGGGGGTTCCTACAATGAGCAGTTCTTC. Protein sequence: CASSSEAGGSYNEQFF. V and J are TRBV5-1 and TRBJ2-1; TRBD2 agrees at 9 bases. Per germline, CDR1 SGHRS and CDR2 YFSETQ. The CDR3 runs 16 residues. V shed 3 bases, J shed 1 base, and the junction held 5 bases outside the gene matches. The full variable domain, its missing parts supplied by reference TRBV5-1 and TRBJ2-1, is KAGVTQTPRYLIKTRGQQVTLSCSPISGHRSVSWYQQTPGQGLQFLFEYFSETQRNKGNFPGRFSGRQFSNSRSEMNVSTLELGDSALYLCASSSEAGGSYNEQFFGPGTRLTVL.

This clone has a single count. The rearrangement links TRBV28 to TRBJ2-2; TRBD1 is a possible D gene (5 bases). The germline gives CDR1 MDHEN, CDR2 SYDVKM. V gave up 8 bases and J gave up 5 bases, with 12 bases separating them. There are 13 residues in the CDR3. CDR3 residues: CASERGETGELFF. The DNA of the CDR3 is TGTGCCAGCGAAAGGGGCGAGACCGGGGAGCTGTTTTTT.

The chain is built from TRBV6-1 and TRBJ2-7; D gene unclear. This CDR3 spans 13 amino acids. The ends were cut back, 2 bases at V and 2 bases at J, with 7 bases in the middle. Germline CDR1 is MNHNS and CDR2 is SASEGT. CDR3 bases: TGTGCCAGCAGTGAAAAGATTACCTACGAGCAGTACTTC. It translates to CASSEKITYEQYF.

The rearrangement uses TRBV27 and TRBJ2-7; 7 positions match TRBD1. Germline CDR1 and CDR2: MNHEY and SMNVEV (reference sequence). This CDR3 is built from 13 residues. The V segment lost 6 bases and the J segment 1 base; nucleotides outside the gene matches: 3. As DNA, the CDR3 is TGTGCCAGCAGGCCGACAGGGTCCTACGAGCAGTACTTC. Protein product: CASRPTGSYEQYF.

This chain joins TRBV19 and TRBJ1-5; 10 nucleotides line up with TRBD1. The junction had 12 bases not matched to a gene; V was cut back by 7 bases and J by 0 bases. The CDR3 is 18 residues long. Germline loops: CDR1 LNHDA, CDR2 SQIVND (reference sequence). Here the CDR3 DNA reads TGTGCCAGTACAGTCGGGGACAGGGGCAGGTATAGCAATCAGCCCCAGCATTTT. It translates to CASTVGDRGRYSNQPQHF.

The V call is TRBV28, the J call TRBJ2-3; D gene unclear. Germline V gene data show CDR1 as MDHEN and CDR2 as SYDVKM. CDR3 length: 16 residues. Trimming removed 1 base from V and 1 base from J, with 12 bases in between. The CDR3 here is CASSLSSASRTDTQYF. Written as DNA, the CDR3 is TGTGCCAGCAGTTTATCCTCAGCGAGTCGCACAGATACGCAGTATTTT.

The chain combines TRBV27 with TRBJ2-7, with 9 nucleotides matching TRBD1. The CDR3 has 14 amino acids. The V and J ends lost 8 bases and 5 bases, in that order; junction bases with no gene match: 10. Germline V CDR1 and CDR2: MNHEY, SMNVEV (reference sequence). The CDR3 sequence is CASRPRTGVDEQYF. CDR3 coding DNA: TGTGCCAGCCGCCCTCGGACAGGGGTTGACGAGCAGTACTTC.

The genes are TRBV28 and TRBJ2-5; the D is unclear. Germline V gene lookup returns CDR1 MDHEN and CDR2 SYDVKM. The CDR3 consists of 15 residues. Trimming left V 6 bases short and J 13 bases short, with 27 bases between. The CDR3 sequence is CASSRPHRPSQSLYF. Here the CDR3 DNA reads TGTGCCAGCAGCCGACCCCACCGTCCCTCTCAGAGCTTGTACTTC.

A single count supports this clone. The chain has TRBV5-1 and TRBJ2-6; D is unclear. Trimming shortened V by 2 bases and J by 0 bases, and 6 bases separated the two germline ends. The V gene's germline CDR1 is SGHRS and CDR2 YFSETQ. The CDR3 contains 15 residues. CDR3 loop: CASSLLYSGANVLTF. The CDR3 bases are TGCGCCAGCAGCTTATTGTACTCTGGGGCCAACGTCCTGACTTTC. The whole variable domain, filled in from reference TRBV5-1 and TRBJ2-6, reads KAGVTQTPRYLIKTRGQQVTLSCSPISGHRSVSWYQQTPGQGLQFLFEYFSETQRNKGNFPGRFSGRQFSNSRSEMNVSTLELGDSALYLCASSLLYSGANVLTFGAGSRLTVL.

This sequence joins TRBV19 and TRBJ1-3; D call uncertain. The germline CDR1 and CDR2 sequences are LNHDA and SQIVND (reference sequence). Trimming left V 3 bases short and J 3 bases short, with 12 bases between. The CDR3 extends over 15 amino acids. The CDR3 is CASSIAVLGGNTIYF. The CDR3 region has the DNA TGTGCCAGTAGTATTGCGGTCCTCGGTGGAAACACCATATATTTT. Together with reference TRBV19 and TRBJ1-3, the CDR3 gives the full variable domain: DGGITQSPKYLFRKEGQNVTLSCEQNLNHDAMYWYRQDPGQGLRLIYYSQIVNDFQKGDIAEGYSVSREKKESFPLTVTSAQKNPTAFYLCASSIAVLGGNTIYFGEGSWLTVV.

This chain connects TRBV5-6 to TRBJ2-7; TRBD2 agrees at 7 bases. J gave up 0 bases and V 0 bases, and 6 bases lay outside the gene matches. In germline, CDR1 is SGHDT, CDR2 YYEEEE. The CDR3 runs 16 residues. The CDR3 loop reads CASSLDRGEISYEQYF. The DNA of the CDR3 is TGTGCCAGCAGCTTGGATCGGGGGGAGATCTCCTACGAGCAGTACTTC.

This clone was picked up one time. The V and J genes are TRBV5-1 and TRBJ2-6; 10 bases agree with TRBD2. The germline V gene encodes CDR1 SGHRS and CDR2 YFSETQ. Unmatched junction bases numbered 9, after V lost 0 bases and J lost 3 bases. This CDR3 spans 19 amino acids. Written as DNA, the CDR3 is TGCGCCAGCAGCTTGGGGCTAGCGGGAGCCTTGGGTGGGGCCAACGTCCTGACTTTC. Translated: CASSLGLAGALGGANVLTF.

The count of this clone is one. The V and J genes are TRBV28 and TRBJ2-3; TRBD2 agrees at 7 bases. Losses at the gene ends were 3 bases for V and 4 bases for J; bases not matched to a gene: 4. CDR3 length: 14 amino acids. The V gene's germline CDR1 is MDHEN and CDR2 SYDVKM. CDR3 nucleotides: TGTGCCAGCAGTTTGGGAGGGCGGGCAGATACGCAGTATTTT. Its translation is CASSLGGRADTQYF.

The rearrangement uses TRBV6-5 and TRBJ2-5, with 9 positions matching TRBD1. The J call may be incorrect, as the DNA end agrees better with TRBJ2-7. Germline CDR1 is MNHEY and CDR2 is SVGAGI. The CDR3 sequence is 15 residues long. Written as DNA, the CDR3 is TGTGCCAGCAGTTACTTGACAGGGGGTCACTACGAGCAGTACTTC. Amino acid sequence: CASSYLTGGHYEQYF.

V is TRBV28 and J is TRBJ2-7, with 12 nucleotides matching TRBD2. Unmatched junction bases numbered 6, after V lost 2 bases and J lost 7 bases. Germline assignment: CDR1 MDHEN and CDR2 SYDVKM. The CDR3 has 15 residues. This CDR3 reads CASSLASSGRDEQYF. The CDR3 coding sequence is TGTGCCAGCAGTTTAGCGTCTAGCGGGAGGGATGAGCAGTACTTC.

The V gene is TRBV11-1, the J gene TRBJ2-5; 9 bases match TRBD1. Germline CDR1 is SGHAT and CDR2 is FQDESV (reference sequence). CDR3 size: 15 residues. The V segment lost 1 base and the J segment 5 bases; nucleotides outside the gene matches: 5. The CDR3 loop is CASSLDTGGYETQYF. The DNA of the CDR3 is TGTGCCAGCAGCTTAGACACAGGGGGCTACGAGACCCAGTACTTC.

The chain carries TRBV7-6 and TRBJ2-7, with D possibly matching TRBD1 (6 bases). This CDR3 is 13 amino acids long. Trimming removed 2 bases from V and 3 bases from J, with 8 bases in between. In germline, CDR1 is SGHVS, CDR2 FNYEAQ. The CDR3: CASSLTGNYEQYF. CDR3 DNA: TGTGCCAGCAGCTTAACAGGGAACTACGAGCAGTACTTC.

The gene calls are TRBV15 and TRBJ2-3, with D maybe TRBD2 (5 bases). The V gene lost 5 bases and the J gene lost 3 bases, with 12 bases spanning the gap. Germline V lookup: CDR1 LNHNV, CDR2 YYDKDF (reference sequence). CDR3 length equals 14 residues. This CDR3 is CATSANPGTDTQYF. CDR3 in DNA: TGTGCCACCAGCGCCAACCCGGGGACAGATACGCAGTATTTT. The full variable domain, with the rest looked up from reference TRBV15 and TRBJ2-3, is DAMVIQNPRYQVTQFGKPVTLSCSQTLNHNVMYWYQQKSSQAPKLLFHYYDKDFNNEADTPDNFQSRRPNTSFCFLDIRSPGLGDTAMYLCATSANPGTDTQYFGPGTRLTVL.

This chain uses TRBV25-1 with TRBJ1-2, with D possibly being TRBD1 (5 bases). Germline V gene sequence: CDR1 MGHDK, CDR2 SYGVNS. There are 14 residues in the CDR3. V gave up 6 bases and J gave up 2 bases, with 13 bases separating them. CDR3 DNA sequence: TGTGCCAGCAGAAGGGACGACGGGAACTATGGCTACACCTTC. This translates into CASRRDDGNYGYTF.